This TCR beta chain is from a study of T cell repertoires in cytomegalovirus infection. Overall study context: Both CMV infection and a matching HLA type were indicated by public TCR beta signatures.

Study-level results: Frequencies of public TCR beta families were cumulated, and this identified carriers of CMV plus the relevant HLA.

This clonotype was picked up a small number of times. The antigen is undetermined. Using its own MiXCR run on the reads, TCRdb lists one record per CDR3 protein. The table shows approximately 500,000 distinct CDR3 sequences, with about 17% occurring only once. The ends were cut back, 8 bases at V and 2 bases at J, with 13 bases in the middle. CDR3 length equals 13 residues. CDR1 and CDR2 (germline): MNHEY, SMNVEV (reference sequence). Sequences were obtained from CD8+ T cells from PBMCs. V is TRBV27 and J is TRBJ2-7, with D perhaps matching TRBD1 (5 bases). This TCR came from a human donor in good health (CMV status not recorded). Some clones in this sample may be carry-over from other donors' samples. In nucleotides, the CDR3 is TGTGCCAGCTCAAGGACATCAACCTACGAGCAGTACTTC. Its protein is CASSRTSTYEQYF.